This T cell receptor beta chain was observed in a study of T-cell reconstitution after alpha-beta-depleted transplantation in children. This clonotype has ten or more counts. Researchers prepared the TCRbeta library using unique molecular identifiers, the study reports. MiXCR was run by TCRdb on the PCR reads, yielding one entry per CDR3 protein. This table has around 340,000 distinct CDR3 sequences, roughly 14% appearing once. Trimming removed 8 bases from V and 6 bases from J; junction bases left unmatched: 6. The CDR3 has 12 amino acids. Germline CDR1 SQVTM, CDR2 ANQGSEA. The clonotype comes from a human donor who donated a stem cell graft to a child with Fanconi anemia. The specimen comprised PBMCs, sampled from the stem cell graft. The chain employs TRBV29-1 and TRBJ2-1, with TRBD1 matching over 8 bases. CDR3 DNA sequence: TGCAGCCCTCTGACAGGGGTCAATGAGCAGTTCTTC. This codes for CSPLTGVNEQFF.